This passage covers 24 T cell receptor beta chains from one sample sequenced in a study of cytomegalovirus exposure and HLA in healthy donors. Primers for the PCR totalled 60 Vbeta and 13 Jbeta. The repertoire was sequenced with immunoSEQ multiplex PCR; TCRdb's copy has only in-frame clones and lacks some. The table shows about 170,000 clones, with over 75% occurring only once. Sequenced: PBMCs. The receptors were sampled from a male donor in good health and CMV-seronegative.

CDR3: CASVDRGLSLRGYTF. As DNA, the CDR3 is TGTGCCAGCGTGGACAGGGGGCTGTCTTTGCGTGGCTACACCTTC. V is TRBV6-1 and J is TRBJ1-2; TRBD1 matches at 11 bases. Germline V gene sequence: CDR1 MNHNS, CDR2 SASEGT. This CDR3 region has 15 residues. V dropped 8 bases and J dropped 7; count of bases not matched to a gene: 12.

This chain joins TRBV27 and TRBJ1-4; TRBD1 matches 8 bases. The CDR3 loop spans 15 amino acids. Germline V gene lookup returns CDR1 MNHEY and CDR2 SMNVEV (reference sequence). J lost 3 bases, V lost 7 bases, and 7 bases had no gene match. The CDR3 spells CASTPSGGPNEKLFF. CDR3 DNA sequence: TGTGCCAGCACCCCATCAGGGGGCCCTAATGAAAAACTGTTTTTT.

This chain uses TRBV2 with TRBJ2-7; TRBD1 is a possible D gene (6 bases). The CDR3 covers 15 residues. V lost 3 bases and J 2 bases, leaving 14 bases between the germline ends. Germline loops: CDR1 SNHLY, CDR2 FYNNEI. The CDR3 DNA reads as TGTGCCAGCAGTGACAGGGGCATTAACACCTACGAGCAGTACTTC. Translated: CASSDRGINTYEQYF.

This chain uses TRBV5-4 with TRBJ1-3; D is possibly TRBD1 (5 bases). CDR3 length equals 15 residues. Germline V lookup: CDR1 SGHNT, CDR2 YYREEE (reference sequence). V was cut by 0 bases and J by 2 bases, with 9 bases left in between. CDR3 sequence (DNA): TGTGCCAGCAGCTTGGCTGGGGCTGCTGGAAACACCATATATTTT. Translated: CASSLAGAAGNTIYF. The full variable domain, completed using reference TRBV5-4 and TRBJ1-3, is ETGVTQSPTHLIKTRGQQVTLRCSSQSGHNTVSWYQQALGQGPQFIFQYYREEENGRGNFPPRFSGLQFPNYSSELNVNALELDDSALYLCASSLAGAAGNTIYFGEGSWLTVV.

V and J are TRBV2 and TRBJ2-2; possibly TRBD2 for D (6 bases). The ends were cut back, 4 bases at V and 4 bases at J, with 16 bases in the middle. The CDR3 contains 16 residues. In germline, CDR1 is SNHLY, CDR2 FYNNEI. CDR3 region: CASSGPSGVPTGELFF. The CDR3 bases are TGTGCCAGCAGTGGCCCTTCGGGGGTCCCCACCGGGGAGCTGTTTTTT.

The chain uses TRBV6-6 and TRBJ1-5; 7 bases are shared with TRBD1. V was clipped by 4 bases and J by 4 bases; unmatched bases: 7. The CDR3 contains 15 residues. Germline V gives CDR1 MNHNY, CDR2 SVGAGI (reference sequence). The CDR3: CASSSHSGGNQPQHF. CDR3 coding DNA: TGTGCCAGCAGTTCTCATTCAGGGGGTAATCAGCCCCAGCATTTT.

This clone was seen a single time. CDR3 loop: CASSSRTGGNYGYTF. The CDR3 nucleotides are TGTGCCAGCAGCTCCCGGACAGGGGGGAACTATGGCTACACCTTC. The chain uses TRBV5-4 and TRBJ1-2; 10 bases fit TRBD1. The V and J ends lost 3 bases and 2 bases, in that order; junction bases with no gene match: 4. The CDR3 contains 15 residues. Germline CDR1 and CDR2: SGHNT and YYREEE (reference sequence).

J is TRBJ1-4 and V is TRBV7-9, with 10 positions matching TRBD1. With 2 bases clipped from V and 6 bases from J, the junction kept 6 bases outside the gene matches. The CDR3 runs 16 residues. Germline V gives CDR1 SEHNR, CDR2 FQNEAQ (reference sequence). The CDR3 loop reads CASSLRQGAKHEKLFF. The CDR3 DNA follows: TGTGCCAGCAGCTTACGACAGGGGGCGAAACATGAAAAACTGTTTTTT.

J is TRBJ1-4 and V is TRBV19; maybe TRBD1 (6 bases). The CDR3 runs to 13 residues. The V end was cut by 5 bases, the J end by 7 bases, with 11 bases between. CDR1 is LNHDA and CDR2 is SQIVND in the germline V gene (reference sequence). The CDR3 coding sequence is TGTGCCAGTAGTGGGGGGGCTACTGAAAAACTGTTTTTT. Its translation is CASSGGATEKLFF.

V and J are TRBV5-1 and TRBJ2-2; 10 bases match TRBD1. There are 14 residues in the CDR3. Trimming removed 5 bases from V and 6 bases from J; junction bases left unmatched: 4. CDR1 and CDR2 from the germline V gene are SGHRS and YFSETQ. The CDR3 loop reads CASRGTGAPGELFF. Here the CDR3 DNA reads TGCGCCAGCAGAGGGACAGGGGCCCCCGGGGAGCTGTTTTTT.

This chain joins TRBV7-9 and TRBJ2-2, with D perhaps TRBD1 (6 bases). CDR1 is SEHNR, CDR2 FQNEAQ, per germline (reference sequence). The CDR3 contains 12 residues. Trimming pared 7 bases from V and 6 bases from J, leaving 9 bases between. The CDR3 spells CASNRAPGELFF. The DNA of the CDR3 is TGTGCCAGCAACAGGGCTCCCGGGGAGCTGTTTTTT.

The V call is TRBV15, the J call TRBJ1-5; no clear D gene. V dropped 6 bases and J dropped 1 base, with 10 bases sitting between them. The CDR3 length is 14 residues. The germline V gene has CDR1 LNHNV and CDR2 YYDKDF (reference sequence). The CDR3 spells CATSEGGSNQPQHF. The CDR3 DNA reads as TGTGCCACCAGTGAGGGAGGGAGCAATCAGCCCCAGCATTTT.

The gene calls are TRBV9 and TRBJ2-3; 8 bases fit TRBD1. This CDR3 is 15 amino acids long. Germline V gene data show CDR1 as SGDLS and CDR2 as YYNGEE. V lost 3 bases, J lost 6 bases, and 9 bases stayed unmatched. The CDR3 protein is CASSDRQGRGDTQYF. CDR3 nucleotide sequence: TGTGCCAGCAGCGACCGACAGGGGCGCGGTGATACGCAGTATTTT.

In regard to this clone: At one of its ends the junction is not consistent with the germline gene, which may arise from a read error. The chain has TRBV7-7 and TRBJ1-3; D might be TRBD1 (6 bases). The CDR3 has 15 residues. Looked up from germline, CDR1 is SSHAT and CDR2 is FNYEAQ (reference sequence). The CDR3 DNA is TGTGCTAGCAGCTCCAACAGGGACTCTGGAAACACCATATATTTT. It is translated as CASSSNRDSGNTIYF.

The chain couples TRBV6-1 to TRBJ2-7, with 9 bases identical to TRBD2. With 1 base clipped from V and 2 bases from J, the junction kept 3 bases outside the gene matches. CDR3 size: 15 residues. Germline V gives CDR1 MNHNS, CDR2 SASEGT. The CDR3 reads CASSEVSGGPYEQYF. DNA of the CDR3: TGTGCCAGCAGTGAAGTGAGCGGGGGGCCCTACGAGCAGTACTTC.

The V gene is TRBV5-4, the J gene TRBJ1-1; the match to TRBD1 covers 7 bases. The CDR3 extends over 17 amino acids. Losses at the gene ends were 4 bases for V and 3 bases for J; bases not matched to a gene: 15. Germline CDR1 reads SGHNT; CDR2 reads YYREEE (reference sequence). In nucleotides, the CDR3 is TGTGCCAGCAGCGTCCTTGGGACAGCTTCCCTAGACACTGAAGCTTTCTTT. It specifies CASSVLGTASLDTEAFF.

This clone has just a few counts. V gene TRBV7-7 combines with J gene TRBJ1-1; 7 nucleotides line up with TRBD1. With 5 bases clipped from V and 8 bases from J, the junction kept 8 bases outside the gene matches. The CDR3 length is 13 residues. Germline CDR1 is SSHAT and CDR2 is FNYEAQ (reference sequence). Here the CDR3 reads CASSVNRGEEAFF. CDR3 in DNA: TGTGCCAGCAGCGTAAACAGGGGTGAAGAAGCTTTCTTT.

The chain has TRBV11-3 and TRBJ2-2; unclear D gene. This CDR3 is 11 amino acids long. V dropped 8 bases and J dropped 3 bases, with 4 bases sitting between them. Germline lookup yields CDR1 SGHNT and CDR2 YENEEA. This CDR3 is CASSDTGELFF. DNA for the CDR3: TGTGCCAGCTCTGACACCGGGGAGCTGTTTTTT.

This clone was recorded a few times. V is TRBV6-1 and J is TRBJ1-1; D call uncertain. V was clipped by 6 bases and J by 2 bases, with 13 bases between them. The CDR3 sequence is 14 residues long. Germline V gene sequence: CDR1 MNHNS, CDR2 SASEGT. Here the CDR3 reads CASRATWVNTEAFF. The CDR3 DNA follows: TGTGCCAGCAGGGCGACATGGGTTAACACTGAAGCTTTCTTT.

The CDR3 here is CASSYGRESSGNTIYF. In DNA, the CDR3 is TGTGCCAGCAGTTACGGTCGAGAGAGCTCTGGAAACACCATATATTTT. This chain links TRBV6-6 with TRBJ1-3; the D is unclear. The CDR3 consists of 16 residues. Looked up from germline, CDR1 is MNHNY and CDR2 is SVGAGI (reference sequence). V was shortened by 2 bases and J by 0 bases, with 11 bases between the two germline ends.

The J gene is TRBJ1-3, the V gene TRBV7-8; unclear D gene. Germline-derived CDR1 and CDR2 are SGHVS and FQNEAQ. This CDR3 comprises 14 residues. V shed 6 bases and J shed 0 bases, with 9 bases lying between them. The CDR3: CASRRDNSGNTIYF. The CDR3 DNA follows: TGTGCCAGCAGGCGTGACAACTCTGGAAACACCATATATTTT.

This chain uses TRBV7-9 with TRBJ2-1, with 15 bases aligning to TRBD2. Germline assignment: CDR1 SEHNR and CDR2 FQNEAQ (reference sequence). The CDR3 runs 17 residues. The V gene end was trimmed by 5 bases and the J gene end by 0 bases; junction bases not matched to a gene: 2. CDR3 loop: CASSGTSGGSSYNEQFF. CDR3 nucleotide sequence: TGTGCCAGCAGCGGGACTAGCGGGGGGAGCTCCTACAATGAGCAGTTCTTC.

The chain employs TRBV6-5 and TRBJ1-2; TRBD1 agrees at 7 bases. In germline, CDR1 is MNHEY, CDR2 SVGAGI. With 5 bases clipped from V and 5 bases from J, the junction kept 2 bases outside the gene matches. This CDR3 has 12 residues. The CDR3 here is CASSPGGYGYTF. CDR3 nucleotide sequence: TGTGCCAGCAGTCCAGGGGGTTATGGCTACACCTTC.

This chain's CDR3 is CASSLAGTPNQPQHF. The CDR3 DNA reads TGTGCCAGCAGCCTCGCCGGGACACCTAATCAGCCCCAGCATTTT. V gene TRBV7-2 combines with J gene TRBJ1-5, with TRBD1 as a possible D gene (6 bases). Deletions cut 5 bases from V and 4 bases from J, with 15 bases between. Germline V CDR1 and CDR2: SGHTA, FQGNSA. The CDR3 has 15 residues. The whole variable domain, filled in from reference TRBV7-2 and TRBJ1-5, reads GAGVSQSPSNKVTEKGKDVELRCDPISGHTALYWYRQSLGQGLEFLIYFQGNSAPDKSGLPSDRFSAERTGGSVSTLTIQRTQQEDSAVYLCASSLAGTPNQPQHFGDGTRLSIL.